This T cell receptor (beta chain) emerged from a study of CD8 T cells in Susac syndrome. The V gene's germline CDR1 is DFQATT and CDR2 SNEGSKA (reference sequence). There are 17 residues in the CDR3. V was clipped by 3 bases and J by 0 bases, with 19 bases between them. CD8+ and CD4+ T cells from blood underwent TCR beta sequencing. RNA amounts of roughly 0.45 to 1 ug underwent reverse transcription with random hexamers. TCRdb re-called the immunoSEQ multiplex PCR reads through MiXCR, storing one row per CDR3 protein. This sample carries some 160,000 distinct CDR3 sequences, approximately 94% of them seen once, and the ten largest clones take 0.095% to 0.13%.

Sequenced sample: CD4+ T cells from PBMCs. The clonotype comes from a human donor with Susac syndrome. The chain is built from TRBV20-1 and TRBJ2-3; D is perhaps TRBD1 or TRBD2 (6 bases each). CDR3 sequence (DNA): TGCAGTGCTAGCGACCTCGGGGGCCTCGGGAGCACAGATACGCAGTATTTT. Translation gives CSASDLGGLGSTDTQYF.